This entry features one T cell receptor (beta chain) sequence. One entry per CDR3 protein, called by TCRdb with MiXCR from the 5' RACE reads. The table shows hundreds of thousands of distinct CDR3 sequences, with around 19% occurring only once. These data come from a study of T-cell memory formation after mild COVID-19. Study context: Each donor largely had its own TCR clusters.

The CDR3 is 15 residues long. The germline V gene has CDR1 SEHNR and CDR2 FQNEAQ (reference sequence). V was pared by 4 bases and J by 0 bases, with 12 bases between. The V and J genes are TRBV7-9 and TRBJ1-1; maybe TRBD1 (5 bases). The TCR sequence derives from an adult woman who had mild COVID-19 (a few samples of this study predate the infection). Cell type and time point are not known. Sequenced material: PBMCs or a T cell subset sorted from them (not recorded which). The CDR3 is CASSSSRGVNTEAFF. DNA of the CDR3: TGTGCCAGCAGCTCCAGTCGGGGGGTGAACACTGAAGCTTTCTTT.